This TCR beta chain was sequenced during a study of blood T cells in healthy people across ages. The CDR3 totals 15 residues. Germline V CDR1 and CDR2: SNHLY, FYNNEI. V lost 5 bases to trimming and J lost 3 bases; unmatched junction nucleotides: 5. Primed by a sample-barcoded 5' primer and a J-beta primer mix, a second PCR proceeded for about 7 to 12 cycles. TCRdb reanalysed the 5' RACE reads using MiXCR and keeps one entry per CDR3 protein. The sample consists of hundreds of thousands of distinct CDR3 sequences, roughly 25% of them appearing once. This same sample was also part of a study on T cells of mothers and their children.

The chain uses TRBV2 and TRBJ2-2, with TRBD1 matching over 8 bases. The sequenced sample was blood. This sequence originates from a boy between 10 and 17 years old in good health. In DNA, the CDR3 is TGTGCCAGCAGTACTGACAGGGGCCACACCGGGGAGCTGTTTTTT. It codes for CASSTDRGHTGELFF.